These 17 T cell receptor beta chains were all obtained from the same sample, sequenced in a study of OX40 agonist ivuxolimab in advanced cancers. The data were produced by immunoSEQ multiplex PCR, yet TCRdb's version contains in-frame clones alone and is incomplete. The sample contains fewer than 45,000 clones, around 92% of which appear only once. The material sequenced was CD4+ or CD8+ T cells sorted from blood, taken in a trial of the OX40 agonist ivuxolimab. The receptors were gathered from an adult with an advanced solid tumor such as melanoma, head and neck, liver or kidney cancer.

This chain joins TRBV5-4 and TRBJ2-1, with TRBD2 identical over 8 bases. V lost 1 base and J lost 7; bases outside the gene matches: 13. The CDR3 has 17 residues. From germline, CDR1 is SGHNT and CDR2 YYREEE (reference sequence). CDR3 amino acids: CASSLRPGLGDSNEQFF. The CDR3 DNA follows: TGTGCCAGCAGCTTGAGGCCGGGACTAGGGGACTCGAATGAGCAGTTCTTC.

The CDR3 bases are TGTGCCAGCAGTGAAGGCCCGGGAGTCGCGGAGAATGAGCAGTTCTTC. Its translation: CASSEGPGVAENEQFF. This rearrangement joins TRBV6-4 to TRBJ2-1; a possible D gene is TRBD2 (6 bases). The CDR3 extends over 16 amino acids. CDR1 and CDR2 (germline): MRHNA, SNTAGT. The V and J ends lost 3 bases and 7 bases respectively, with 19 bases between them.

This clone was detected only once. The V and J genes are TRBV4-2 and TRBJ1-2, with D possibly matching TRBD1 (6 bases). The CDR3 consists of 16 residues. Trimming pared 0 bases from V and 8 bases from J, leaving 19 bases between. Germline lookup yields CDR1 LGHNA and CDR2 YNFKEQ. CDR3 protein: CASSQERGTKRNGYTF. CDR3 bases: TGTGCCAGCAGCCAAGAAAGGGGGACCAAGAGGAACGGCTACACCTTC.

This rearrangement joins TRBV19 to TRBJ2-7; D unclear. The germline V gene has CDR1 LNHDA and CDR2 SQIVND (reference sequence). The CDR3 sequence is 14 residues long. V was trimmed by 11 bases and J by 2 bases, leaving 19 bases between them. CDR3 in amino acids: CAHPWVPPTYEQYF. The CDR3 DNA is TGTGCCCATCCTTGGGTGCCCCCTACCTACGAGCAGTACTTC. The whole variable domain, filled in from reference TRBV19 and TRBJ2-7, reads DGGITQSPKYLFRKEGQNVTLSCEQNLNHDAMYWYRQDPGQGLRLIYYSQIVNDFQKGDIAEGYSVSREKKESFPLTVTSAQKNPTAFYLCAHPWVPPTYEQYFGPGTRLTVT.

This rearrangement joins TRBV27 to TRBJ2-5; D is uncertain. The CDR3 spans 16 residues. CDR1 and CDR2 (germline): MNHEY, SMNVEV (reference sequence). The V end was cut by 4 bases, the J end by 0 bases, with 15 bases between. The DNA for the CDR3 is TGTGCCAGCAGTTACAAAGTTGCACAGAACCAAGAGACCCAGTACTTC. Amino acid sequence: CASSYKVAQNQETQYF.

The chain has TRBV13 and TRBJ2-7; 8 nucleotides align to TRBD1. V shed 3 bases, J shed 3 bases, and the junction held 7 bases outside the gene matches. Germline V CDR1 and CDR2: PRHDT, FYEKMQ (reference sequence). The length of the CDR3 is 15 residues. The DNA of the CDR3 is TGTGCCAGCAGCTTGCGCCGGACAGGGCGCTACGAGCAGTACTTC. Amino acid sequence: CASSLRRTGRYEQYF.

Only a few counts were recorded for this clone. The chain uses TRBV9 and TRBJ1-6; D is perhaps TRBD1 (6 bases). The V gene's germline CDR1 is SGDLS and CDR2 YYNGEE. The CDR3 totals 16 residues. Trimming cost V 4 bases and J 0 bases, with 11 bases left between them. CDR3 coding DNA: TGTGCCAGCAGCTCGCGGACAGACTCCTATAATTCACCCCTCCACTTT. As protein: CASSSRTDSYNSPLHF.

This sequence joins TRBV11-3 and TRBJ2-1; D unresolved. Trimming took off 0 bases at V and 12 bases at J, with 15 bases between the two ends. Germline lookup yields CDR1 SGHNT and CDR2 YENEEA. The CDR3 runs 14 residues. The CDR3 region is CASSLDGATMSQFF. The CDR3 coding sequence is TGTGCCAGCAGCTTAGACGGAGCCACTATGTCGCAGTTCTTC.

V is TRBV2 and J is TRBJ2-7; TRBD2 matches 10 bases. The trim removed 4 bases at V and 3 bases at J, leaving 0 bases unmatched. This CDR3 contains 13 residues. Germline CDR1 SNHLY, CDR2 FYNNEI. The CDR3 spells CASSASGGYEQYF. Written as DNA, the CDR3 is TGTGCCAGCAGTGCTAGCGGGGGCTACGAGCAGTACTTC.

The chain is built from TRBV6-5 and TRBJ2-3; D remains ambiguous. CDR1 MNHEY and CDR2 SVGAGI come from the germline V gene. The CDR3 length is 15 residues. V lost 2 bases and J lost 5, with 14 bases in between. The CDR3 loop reads CASSYRPYSGDTQYF. The CDR3 DNA reads TGTGCCAGCAGTTACCGACCCTACTCGGGAGATACGCAGTATTTT.

The rearrangement joins TRBV6-5 to TRBJ2-7; no clear D. Between the trimmed V and J ends, which lost 7 bases and 0 bases, there was a span of 10 bases. This CDR3 is 13 amino acids long. Per the germline V gene, CDR1 is MNHEY and CDR2 is SVGAGI. Here the CDR3 DNA reads TGTGCCAGCACTGGGCAGGCCTCCTACGAGCAGTACTTC. The encoded protein is CASTGQASYEQYF.

This chain joins TRBV19 and TRBJ1-1; 7 bases are a match to TRBD1. Germline trimming cut 1 base from V and 4 bases from J; bases unmatched to any gene: 3. Germline CDR1 LNHDA, CDR2 SQIVND (reference sequence). There are 14 residues in the CDR3. The CDR3 sequence is CASSIVGGGTEAFF. The CDR3, as DNA: TGTGCCAGTAGTATAGTAGGGGGCGGCACTGAAGCTTTCTTT.

This chain uses TRBV10-3 with TRBJ1-1, with 10 bases identical to TRBD1. CDR3 size: 17 residues. In germline, CDR1 is ENHRY, CDR2 SYGVKD. V trimming: 0 bases; J trimming: 1 base; junction bases outside the gene matches: 5. CDR3 sequence: CAISESRDRGPNTEAFF. The CDR3 DNA reads as TGTGCCATCAGTGAGTCGCGGGACAGGGGTCCGAACACTGAAGCTTTCTTT.

For this clone: At one end the junction does not follow the germline gene, possibly because of a read error. The rearrangement links TRBV6-1 to TRBJ1-2, with TRBD1 as a possible D gene (6 bases). The CDR3 extends over 8 amino acids. The germline V gene has CDR1 MNHNS and CDR2 SASEGT. In DNA form, the CDR3 reads TGTGCCAGCAGATTGGACAGCTTC. Encoded protein: CASRLDSF.

The V and J genes are TRBV27 and TRBJ2-1, with a possible D match to TRBD2 (6 bases). The CDR3 totals 16 residues. CDR1 is MNHEY, CDR2 SMNVEV, per germline (reference sequence). V lost 6 bases and J lost 7, with 22 bases in between. DNA for the CDR3: TGTGCCAGCAGCCCGGGCGGGGCACCCCCCGGGAATGAGCAGTTCTTC. Translated: CASSPGGAPPGNEQFF.

The rearrangement links TRBV11-3 to TRBJ2-7; TRBD1 or TRBD2 may be the D gene (5 bases each). Trimming removed 3 bases from V and 6 bases from J, with 18 bases in between. The CDR3 is 15 amino acids. Germline CDR1 is SGHNT and CDR2 is YENEEA. This CDR3 is CASSLSGPAGGEQYF. CDR3 bases: TGTGCCAGCAGCTTGTCGGGGCCTGCGGGCGGCGAGCAGTACTTC.

By frequency in the sample, this clone is medium-sized. Distinct nucleotide sequences in the sample also encode this CDR3. CDR3 protein: CASSLKGFGGGYEQYF. CDR3 coding DNA: TGTGCCAGCAGCTTAAAGGGTTTCGGCGGGGGGTACGAGCAGTACTTC. V usage is TRBV7-3 and J usage is TRBJ2-7, with TRBD2 matching over 8 bases. The germline CDR1 and CDR2 sequences are SGHTA and FQGTGA. This CDR3 spans 16 amino acids. The junction had 9 bases not matched to a gene; V was cut back by 1 base and J by 4 bases.